The 31 T cell receptor beta chains reported below all come from one sample, sequenced in a study of cytomegalovirus exposure and HLA in healthy donors. In the PCR, 60 Vbeta and 13 Jbeta primers were used. Some clones are missing from TCRdb's copy, which holds only in-frame ones; the method was immunoSEQ multiplex PCR. In the table there are tens of thousands of clones, 70% of which are singletons. The sequencing input was PBMCs. All receptors derive from a woman aged 55-69 years in good health and CMV-seropositive.

V gene TRBV7-9 combines with J gene TRBJ1-1; D unclear. The CDR3 has 14 residues. Germline loops: CDR1 SEHNR, CDR2 FQNEAQ (reference sequence). The V end was cut by 3 bases, the J end by 0 bases, with 8 bases between. This CDR3 is CASSLQVMNTEAFF. DNA of the CDR3: TGTGCCAGCAGCTTGCAGGTGATGAACACTGAAGCTTTCTTT. Full variable domain (outside the CDR3, taken from reference TRBV7-9 and TRBJ1-1): DTGVSQNPRHKITKRGQNVTFRCDPISEHNRLYWYRQTLGQGPEFLTYFQNEAQLEKSRLLSDRFSAERPKGSFSTLEIQRTEQGDSAMYLCASSLQVMNTEAFFGQGTRLTVV.

This clone was seen more than once but under ten times. CDR3 loop: CASSDSPEAQETQYF. CDR3 bases: TGTGCCAGCAGCGACTCTCCTGAGGCCCAAGAGACCCAGTACTTC. J is TRBJ2-5 and V is TRBV7-7, with D unresolved. The CDR3 loop spans 15 amino acids. Germline CDR1 reads SSHAT; CDR2 reads FNYEAQ (reference sequence). The V end was cut by 5 bases, the J end by 1 base, with 14 bases between.

The V call is TRBV4-3, the J call TRBJ2-3; D unclear. Germline V gene lookup returns CDR1 LGHNA and CDR2 YSLEER. The CDR3 is 15 amino acids. The ends were cut back, 4 bases at V and 3 bases at J, with 14 bases in the middle. In DNA, the CDR3 is TGCGCCAGCAGCCTGGGCTTGGCGATGACAGATACGCAGTATTTT. The encoded protein is CASSLGLAMTDTQYF.

This rearrangement joins TRBV25-1 to TRBJ2-6, with TRBD1 identical over 8 bases. CDR1 is MGHDK, CDR2 SYGVNS, per germline. The V segment lost 4 bases and the J segment 4 bases; nucleotides outside the gene matches: 6. CDR3 size: 16 residues. The CDR3 nucleotides are TGTGCCAGCAGTGCCAAACAGGGGGACGGGGCCAACGTCCTGACTTTC. Translation gives CASSAKQGDGANVLTF.

This clone was seen only once. The rearrangement links TRBV7-2 to TRBJ2-7, with TRBD2 identical over 10 bases. This CDR3 has 18 amino acids. Trimming at V came to 1 base and at J to 2 bases, leaving 11 bases not matched to a gene. Per the germline V gene, CDR1 is SGHTA and CDR2 is FQGNSA. The CDR3 here is CASSLEFSTSGDPYEQYF. The CDR3, as DNA: TGTGCCAGCAGCTTAGAATTTAGTACTAGCGGGGACCCCTACGAGCAGTACTTC.

The gene calls are TRBV5-8 and TRBJ2-1; TRBD1 agrees at 7 bases. The CDR3 extends over 15 amino acids. The V and J ends lost 4 bases and 3 bases, in that order; junction bases with no gene match: 7. Looked up from germline, CDR1 is SGHTS and CDR2 is YDEGEE. CDR3 in DNA: TGTGCCAGCAGCCTCGGACAGGTTAACTACAATGAGCAGTTCTTC. It encodes CASSLGQVNYNEQFF.

The chain uses TRBV5-1 and TRBJ1-2; possibly TRBD1 for D (6 bases). Deletions cut 0 bases from V and 6 bases from J, with 15 bases between. Germline V gene data show CDR1 as SGHRS and CDR2 as YFSETQ. This CDR3 is 15 amino acids long. CDR3 residues: CASSLGQAVSDGYTF. CDR3 DNA sequence: TGCGCCAGCAGCTTGGGACAGGCGGTTAGTGATGGCTACACCTTC. Combining the CDR3 with reference TRBV5-1 and TRBJ1-2 gives the whole variable domain KAGVTQTPRYLIKTRGQQVTLSCSPISGHRSVSWYQQTPGQGLQFLFEYFSETQRNKGNFPGRFSGRQFSNSRSEMNVSTLELGDSALYLCASSLGQAVSDGYTFGSGTRLTVV.

The chain recombines TRBV5-4 with TRBJ2-1; tentatively, D is TRBD1 (6 bases). The CDR3 is made up of 15 amino acids. Germline V gene sequence: CDR1 SGHNT, CDR2 YYREEE (reference sequence). V was shortened by 4 bases and J by 7 bases, with 18 bases between the two germline ends. The CDR3 DNA is TGTGCCAGCAGCCTCAGGGGAAGTGGAATAAATGAGCAGTTCTTC. This encodes CASSLRGSGINEQFF.

There are a few counts of this clone. The chain has TRBV11-2 and TRBJ1-2; TRBD1 is a possible D gene (6 bases). Germline V gene data show CDR1 as SGHAT and CDR2 as FQNNGV. V lost 9 bases and J lost 6, with 17 bases in between. The CDR3 is 13 residues long. This chain's CDR3 is CASSTGMRNGYTF. The CDR3 DNA sequence: TGTGCCAGTTCCACAGGGATGCGAAATGGCTACACCTTC.

With respect to this clone: One end of the junction does not line up with germline, which may come from a read error. This chain connects TRBV7-7 to TRBJ2-7; 7 bases line up with TRBD1. The CDR3 consists of 16 residues. Germline V gene lookup returns CDR1 SSHAT and CDR2 FNYEAQ (reference sequence). CDR3 sequence (DNA): TGTGCTAGCAGCCCCGAACGAGGCAGGGGGACGAGTGAGCAGTACTTC. Its protein product is CASSPERGRGTSEQYF.

The rearrangement joins TRBV10-3 to TRBJ1-5; 9 bases match TRBD1. The CDR3 loop spans 17 amino acids. V lost 8 bases to trimming and J lost 2 bases; unmatched junction nucleotides: 13. The V gene's germline CDR1 is ENHRY and CDR2 SYGVKD. CDR3 DNA sequence: TGTGCCATCGGTTGGGGACAGGACAGGGGAGGCAATCAGCCCCAGCATTTT. As protein: CAIGWGQDRGGNQPQHF.

The rearrangement joins TRBV4-3 to TRBJ2-7, with 9 bases matching TRBD2. V trimming: 3 bases; J trimming: 6 bases; junction bases outside the gene matches: 12. Germline values: CDR1 LGHNA, CDR2 YSLEER. This CDR3 has 16 amino acids. CDR3 protein: CASSHPPGTSPLEQYF. CDR3 nucleotides: TGCGCCAGCAGCCATCCCCCCGGGACTAGCCCCCTCGAGCAGTACTTC.

The genes are TRBV10-2 and TRBJ2-5; 9 positions agree with TRBD1. Germline CDR1 reads WSHSY; CDR2 reads SAAADI. The CDR3 has 12 amino acids. J lost 5 bases, V lost 7 bases, and 2 bases had no gene match. CDR3 sequence (DNA): TGCGCCAGCAAACAGGGGGCGGAGACCCAGTACTTC. Protein sequence: CASKQGAETQYF.

This clone was seen a handful of times. The rearrangement links TRBV18 to TRBJ2-5; 13 bases are shared with TRBD2. Germline CDR1 is KGHSH and CDR2 is LQKENI. J gave up 5 bases and V 3 bases, and 3 bases lay outside the gene matches. The CDR3 totals 15 residues. The CDR3 coding sequence is TGTGCCAGCTCACCGGGACTAGCGGGGTCGGAGACCCAGTACTTC. Protein product: CASSPGLAGSETQYF.

This chain links TRBV30 with TRBJ1-5; the D is unclear. Germline V CDR1 and CDR2: GTSNPN, SVGIG (reference sequence). V was pared by 4 bases and J by 6 bases, with 22 bases between. CDR3 length equals 16 residues. DNA for the CDR3: TGTGCCTGGACCGCCGGCGGCTCCCTCAGAGGTCAGCCCCAGCATTTT. This encodes CAWTAGGSLRGQPQHF.

V usage is TRBV7-2 and J usage is TRBJ2-2; a weak D match, TRBD1 (6 bases). Trimming removed 3 bases at V and 6 bases at J, with 17 bases between. Germline loops: CDR1 SGHTA, CDR2 FQGNSA. This CDR3 comprises 16 residues. The CDR3 nucleotides are TGTGCCAGCAGCTTTTCGGCGACAGGACGTTCCGGGGAGCTGTTTTTT. This codes for CASSFSATGRSGELFF.

The chain employs TRBV5-1 and TRBJ1-3; 7 positions match TRBD1. V lost 4 bases and J lost 7; bases outside the gene matches: 14. The CDR3 is 16 amino acids. CDR1 is SGHRS, CDR2 YFSETQ, per germline. The CDR3 nucleotides read TGCGCCAGCAGCCTTGCTGGGACAGCCGGCTCGAACACCATATATTTT. Amino acids: CASSLAGTAGSNTIYF.

The gene calls are TRBV9 and TRBJ2-3, with TRBD2 matching over 10 bases. The trim removed 0 bases at V and 6 bases at J, leaving 7 bases unmatched. CDR3 size: 16 residues. Germline-derived CDR1 and CDR2 are SGDLS and YYNGEE. The CDR3 spells CASSVAGAGGVDTQYF. The CDR3 region has the DNA TGTGCCAGCAGCGTAGCGGGAGCGGGGGGGGTGGATACGCAGTATTTT. Looking up the rest from reference TRBV9 and TRBJ2-3 gives the full variable domain: DSGVTQTPKHLITATGQRVTLRCSPRSGDLSVYWYQQSLDQGLQFLIQYYNGEERAKGNILERFSAQQFPDLHSELNLSSLELGDSALYFCASSVAGAGGVDTQYFGPGTRLTVL.

This clone was counted a few times. The gene calls are TRBV6-5 and TRBJ2-1; 11 bases agree with TRBD1. The CDR3 consists of 15 residues. CDR1 and CDR2 (germline): MNHEY, SVGAGI. Trimming at V came to 6 bases and at J to 3 bases, leaving 4 bases not matched to a gene. The DNA of the CDR3 is TGTGCCAGCAGGGGGGACAGGGGGGTCTACAATGAGCAGTTCTTC. Protein sequence: CASRGDRGVYNEQFF.

V gene TRBV6-5 combines with J gene TRBJ1-1, with 11 bases identical to TRBD1. The V gene end was trimmed by 1 base and the J gene end by 10 bases; junction bases not matched to a gene: 5. Germline values: CDR1 MNHEY, CDR2 SVGAGI. The length of the CDR3 is 14 residues. CDR3 coding DNA: TGTGCCAGCAGTTACTTAACCGGGACAGGGGGAGCTTTCTTT. The encoded protein is CASSYLTGTGGAFF.

The gene calls are TRBV11-2 and TRBJ2-5, with D maybe TRBD2 (5 bases). CDR3 length: 14 residues. V was clipped by 2 bases and J by 4 bases, with 11 bases between them. Germline V CDR1 and CDR2: SGHAT, FQNNGV. CDR3 in amino acids: CASSLKLALETQYF. As DNA, the CDR3 is TGTGCCAGCAGCTTAAAGCTAGCTCTAGAGACCCAGTACTTC.

V and J are TRBV28 and TRBJ2-5; TRBD2 aligns across 9 bases. The J call may be in error: the DNA end matches TRBJ2-7 better. The germline V gene has CDR1 MDHEN and CDR2 SYDVKM. The CDR3 is 13 residues long. The CDR3 DNA sequence: TGTGCCAGCAGTCAAATGCGGGGGGGCGAGCAGTACTTC. It is translated as CASSQMRGGEQYF.

This chain links TRBV6-6 with TRBJ1-3, with a weak D call TRBD1 (6 bases). The CDR3 consists of 16 residues. Germline CDR1 and CDR2: MNHNY and SVGAGI (reference sequence). V was trimmed by 0 bases and J by 2 bases, leaving 11 bases between them. This CDR3 reads CASSYSAPGAGNTIYF. The CDR3 bases are TGTGCCAGCAGTTACTCAGCCCCAGGGGCTGGAAACACCATATATTTT.

The genes are TRBV7-2 and TRBJ2-1; 9 bases align to TRBD2. V gave up 1 base and J gave up 3 bases; unmatched junction bases: 4. Germline CDR1 SGHTA, CDR2 FQGNSA. The CDR3 is 16 amino acids. In DNA, the CDR3 is TGTGCCAGCAGCTTAGGTACTAGCGGGCGCTACAATGAGCAGTTCTTC. Amino acid sequence: CASSLGTSGRYNEQFF.

The CDR3 sequence is CASSLEVGAQNIQYF. CDR3 bases: TGTGCCAGCAGCTTAGAGGTGGGGGCCCAAAACATTCAGTACTTC. V gene TRBV7-9 combines with J gene TRBJ2-4, with D perhaps TRBD1 (6 bases). This CDR3 is 15 amino acids long. The V gene lost 1 base and the J gene lost 5 bases, with 12 bases spanning the gap. The germline gives CDR1 SEHNR, CDR2 FQNEAQ (reference sequence).

This clone was observed a few times. The chain links TRBV5-5 to TRBJ2-7, with 8 bases lining up with TRBD1. V trimming: 2 bases; J trimming: 5 bases; junction bases outside the gene matches: 3. Germline lookup yields CDR1 SGHKS and CDR2 YYEKEE (reference sequence). CDR3 length: 13 residues. The CDR3 DNA sequence: TGTGCCAGCAGCTTAGCGACAGGGGACGAGCAGTACTTC. Its translation: CASSLATGDEQYF.

This chain uses TRBV7-2 with TRBJ1-5; possibly TRBD1 for D (6 bases). The CDR3 is 14 amino acids. Germline V gene lookup returns CDR1 SGHTA and CDR2 FQGNSA. V was trimmed by 3 bases and J by 1 base, leaving 7 bases between them. CDR3 nucleotides: TGTGCCAGCAGCTTCACAGGGAGCAATCAGCCCCAGCATTTT. It specifies CASSFTGSNQPQHF.

V gene TRBV15 combines with J gene TRBJ2-7, with unresolved D. The CDR3 extends over 13 amino acids. The germline CDR1 and CDR2 sequences are LNHNV and YYDKDF (reference sequence). Trimming removed 5 bases from V and 2 bases from J, with 10 bases in between. The CDR3 bases are TGTGCCACCAGCGGCGACTCTACCTACGAGCAGTACTTC. This gives the protein CATSGDSTYEQYF.

In the case of this clone: Compared with germline, one end of the junction differs, possibly owing to a read error. The chain joins TRBV7-9 to TRBJ1-2; no clear D. CDR3 size: 11 residues. The V gene's germline CDR1 is SEHNR and CDR2 FQNEAQ (reference sequence). The CDR3 here is CSSSLAYGYTF. The DNA of the CDR3 is TGTTCCAGCAGCTTGGCCTATGGCTACACCTTC.

CDR3 amino acids: CASGLAPGGQGAAVYLETQYF. CDR3 in DNA: TGTGCTAGTGGTTTGGCACCGGGAGGACAGGGGGCAGCGGTATATTTAGAGACCCAGTACTTC. The chain uses TRBV12-5 and TRBJ2-5; TRBD1 aligns across 11 bases. Germline V gene lookup returns CDR1 LGHNT and CDR2 FRNRAP. The CDR3 runs to 21 residues. V was clipped by 1 base and J by 4 bases; unmatched bases: 20.

The chain links TRBV15 to TRBJ2-5, with D maybe TRBD1 (6 bases). The CDR3 runs to 13 residues. Trimming removed 5 bases at V and 4 bases at J, with 11 bases between. CDR1 is LNHNV, CDR2 YYDKDF, per germline (reference sequence). CDR3: CATSSGQRETQYF. The DNA of the CDR3 is TGTGCCACCAGCTCCGGACAGAGAGAGACCCAGTACTTC.